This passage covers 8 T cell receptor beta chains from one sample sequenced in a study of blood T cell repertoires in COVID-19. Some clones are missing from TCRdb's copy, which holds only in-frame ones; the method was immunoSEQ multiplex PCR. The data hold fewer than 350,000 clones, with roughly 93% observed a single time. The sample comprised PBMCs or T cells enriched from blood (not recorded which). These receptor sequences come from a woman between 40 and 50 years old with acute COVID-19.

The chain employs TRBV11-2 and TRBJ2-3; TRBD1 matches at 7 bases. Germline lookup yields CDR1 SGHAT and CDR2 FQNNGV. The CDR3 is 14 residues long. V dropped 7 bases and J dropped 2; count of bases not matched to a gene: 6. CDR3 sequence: CASNDRVNTDTQYF. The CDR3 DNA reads TGTGCCAGCAACGACAGGGTGAACACAGATACGCAGTATTTT.

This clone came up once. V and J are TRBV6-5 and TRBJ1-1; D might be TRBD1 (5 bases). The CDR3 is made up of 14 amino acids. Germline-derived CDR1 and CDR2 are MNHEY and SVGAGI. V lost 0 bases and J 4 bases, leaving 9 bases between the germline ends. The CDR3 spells CASSYSFGGTEAFF. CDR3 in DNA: TGTGCCAGCAGTTACTCTTTCGGGGGCACTGAAGCTTTCTTT.

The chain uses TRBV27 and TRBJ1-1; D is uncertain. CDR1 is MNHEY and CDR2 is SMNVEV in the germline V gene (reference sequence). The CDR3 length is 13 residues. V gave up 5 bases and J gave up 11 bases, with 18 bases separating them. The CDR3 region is CASSLTRESPAFF. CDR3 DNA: TGTGCCAGCAGTCTTACTAGGGAGAGCCCCGCTTTCTTT.

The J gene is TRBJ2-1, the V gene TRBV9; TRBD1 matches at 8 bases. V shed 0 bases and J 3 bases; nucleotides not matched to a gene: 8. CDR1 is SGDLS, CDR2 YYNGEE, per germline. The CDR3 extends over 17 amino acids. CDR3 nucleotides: TGTGCCAGCAGCGTAGAGGTAGCAGGACAGGGCTACAATGAGCAGTTCTTC. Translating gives CASSVEVAGQGYNEQFF. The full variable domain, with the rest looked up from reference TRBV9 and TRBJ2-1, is DSGVTQTPKHLITATGQRVTLRCSPRSGDLSVYWYQQSLDQGLQFLIQYYNGEERAKGNILERFSAQQFPDLHSELNLSSLELGDSALYFCASSVEVAGQGYNEQFFGPGTRLTVL.

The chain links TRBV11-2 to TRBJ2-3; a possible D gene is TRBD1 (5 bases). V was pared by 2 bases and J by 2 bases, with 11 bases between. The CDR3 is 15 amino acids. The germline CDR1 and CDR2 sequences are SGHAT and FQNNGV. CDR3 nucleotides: TGTGCCAGCAGCTTAAGGGGTAGGGCCACAGATACGCAGTATTTT. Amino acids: CASSLRGRATDTQYF. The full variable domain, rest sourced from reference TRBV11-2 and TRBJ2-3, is EAGVAQSPRYKIIEKRQSVAFWCNPISGHATLYWYQQILGQGPKLLIQFQNNGVVDDSQLPKDRFSAERLKGVDSTLKIQPAKLEDSAVYLCASSLRGRATDTQYFGPGTRLTVL.

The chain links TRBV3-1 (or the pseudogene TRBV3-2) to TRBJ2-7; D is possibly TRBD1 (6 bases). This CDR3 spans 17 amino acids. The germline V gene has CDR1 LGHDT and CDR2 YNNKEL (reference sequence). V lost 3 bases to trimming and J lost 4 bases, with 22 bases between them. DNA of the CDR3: TGTGCCAGCAGCCACCAATTTAACCGGGACAATGAATACGAGCAGTACTTC. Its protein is CASSHQFNRDNEYEQYF.

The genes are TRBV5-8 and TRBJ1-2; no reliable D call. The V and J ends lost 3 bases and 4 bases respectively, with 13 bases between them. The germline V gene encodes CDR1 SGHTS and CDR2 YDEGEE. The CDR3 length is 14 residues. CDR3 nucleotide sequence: TGTGCCAGCAGCTCCACGCGGGCGACCTATGGCTACACCTTC. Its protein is CASSSTRATYGYTF.

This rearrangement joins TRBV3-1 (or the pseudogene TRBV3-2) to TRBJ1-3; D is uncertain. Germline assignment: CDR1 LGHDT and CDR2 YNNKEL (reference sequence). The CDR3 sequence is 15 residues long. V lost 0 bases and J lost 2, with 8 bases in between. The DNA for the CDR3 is TGTGCCAGCAGCCAAGAAACAGCCCCTGGAAACACCATATATTTT. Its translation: CASSQETAPGNTIYF.